This T cell receptor (beta chain) was sequenced for a study of cytomegalovirus exposure and HLA in healthy donors. The PCR had 60 Vbeta and 13 Jbeta primers. Profiled with immunoSEQ multiplex PCR; TCRdb holds only in-frame clones, not every one. Of around 210,000 clones in the sample, 70% to 90% were seen once. The germline V gene encodes CDR1 SGHAT and CDR2 FQNNGV. CDR3 length: 13 residues. Trimming took 0 bases from V and 11 from J; bases not matched to a gene: 6. General observations from the study: V- and J-gene trimming of TCR beta was linked (in a later analysis) to a missense DCLRE1C variant. Reported performance of the classifier showed diagnosis of cytomegalovirus status with high specificity and sensitivity.

This clone was seen only once. Its cognate antigen is unknown. The clonotype was recovered from a girl aged 2-10 years in good health and CMV-seronegative. Sequencing was performed on PBMCs. The chain carries TRBV11-2 and TRBJ1-1, with 7 nucleotides matching TRBD1. The CDR3 bases are TGTGCCAGCAGCTTAGATCGGACAGGTTGGGCTTTCTTT. As protein: CASSLDRTGWAFF.